This TCR beta chain was retrieved from a study of beta chain features in type 1 diabetes. A few counts support this clone. Its antigen remains unidentified. Every sorted population was more than 95% pure. Study results and caveats: Within patients, naive, central memory and Treg TCRB repertoires seemed more similar than within healthy donors. Whether HLA type influences TCRB rearrangement remained unresolved here.

Deletions cut 5 bases from V and 6 bases from J, with 11 bases between. CDR3 length: 14 residues. Germline assignment: CDR1 SEHNR and CDR2 FQNEAQ (reference sequence). Every bit of the isolated RNA underwent reverse transcription, so sequencing read expressed TCRB transcripts. Assay: immunoSEQ multiplex PCR; the TCRdb copy retains only in-frame clones and omits some. This table holds 130,000 to 150,000 clones, under 60% found once. This TCR derives from a man between 18 and 35 years old in good health. The material sequenced was Tregs from blood. The chain uses TRBV7-9 and TRBJ1-6; maybe TRBD1 (5 bases). DNA of the CDR3: TGTGCCAGCAGCCCCGGGACTTTTAATTCACCCCTCCACTTT. Protein product: CASSPGTFNSPLHF.